This TCR beta chain was observed in a study of sequential checkpoint blockade in melanoma. There are 12 residues in the CDR3. Germline values: CDR1 SQVTM, CDR2 ANQGSEA. The V and J ends lost 6 bases and 3 bases, in that order; junction bases with no gene match: 1. The treatment denotes: randomized to nivolumab then ipilimumab (arm A) or the reverse (arm B). Live CD3+CD8+ CD19− CD56− cells were sorted from PBMCs. Some clones are missing from TCRdb's copy, which holds only in-frame ones; the method was immunoSEQ multiplex PCR. The data hold roughly 17,000 clones, with approximately 70% observed a single time.

The receptor's source is a human donor with melanoma. Sequenced material: CD8+ T cells sorted from blood (inferred from file names), taken from a patient given nivolumab and ipilimumab in sequence. The chain combines TRBV29-1 with TRBJ1-2; 10 bases map to TRBD1. The CDR3 nucleotides read TGCAGCGTCGGGACAGGGGACTATGGCTACACCTTC. It translates to CSVGTGDYGYTF.